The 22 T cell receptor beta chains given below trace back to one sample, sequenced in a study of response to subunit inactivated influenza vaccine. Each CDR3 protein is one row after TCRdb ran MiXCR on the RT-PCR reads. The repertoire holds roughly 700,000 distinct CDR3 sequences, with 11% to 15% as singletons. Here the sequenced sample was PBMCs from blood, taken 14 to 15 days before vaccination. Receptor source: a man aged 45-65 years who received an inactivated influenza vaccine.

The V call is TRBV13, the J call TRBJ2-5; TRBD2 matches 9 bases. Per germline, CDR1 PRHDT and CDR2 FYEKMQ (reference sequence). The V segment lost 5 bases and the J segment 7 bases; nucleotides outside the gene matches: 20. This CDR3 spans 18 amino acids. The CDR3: CASSTREGREGPTGTQYF. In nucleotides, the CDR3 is TGTGCCAGCAGCACCCGGGAGGGGCGGGAGGGCCCAACTGGGACCCAGTACTTC. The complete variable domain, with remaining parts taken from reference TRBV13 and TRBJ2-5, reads AAGVIQSPRHLIKEKRETATLKCYPIPRHDTVYWYQQGPGQDPQFLISFYEKMQSDKGSIPDRFSAQQFSDYHSELNMSSLELGDSALYFCASSTREGREGPTGTQYFGPGTRLLVL.

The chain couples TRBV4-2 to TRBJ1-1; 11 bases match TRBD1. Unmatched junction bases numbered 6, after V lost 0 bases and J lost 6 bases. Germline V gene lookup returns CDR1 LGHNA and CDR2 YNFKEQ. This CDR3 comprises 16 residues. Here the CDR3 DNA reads TGTGCCAGCAGCCAAGAAAGCGGACAGGGGGCAGCTGAAGCTTTCTTT. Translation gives CASSQESGQGAAEAFF.

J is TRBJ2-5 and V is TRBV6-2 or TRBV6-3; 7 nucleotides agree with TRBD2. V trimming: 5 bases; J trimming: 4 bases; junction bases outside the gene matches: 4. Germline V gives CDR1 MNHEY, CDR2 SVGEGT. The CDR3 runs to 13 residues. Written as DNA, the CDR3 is TGTGCCAGCAGTGCACTAGCGAGAGAGACCCAGTACTTC. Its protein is CASSALARETQYF.

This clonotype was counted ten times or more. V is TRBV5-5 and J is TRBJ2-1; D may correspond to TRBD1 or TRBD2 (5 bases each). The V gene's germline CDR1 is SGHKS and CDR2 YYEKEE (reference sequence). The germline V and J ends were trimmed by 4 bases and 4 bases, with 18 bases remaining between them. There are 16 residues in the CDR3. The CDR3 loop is CASSRGSGRNYNEQFF. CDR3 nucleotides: TGTGCCAGCAGCCGAGGATCGGGACGGAATTACAATGAGCAGTTCTTC.

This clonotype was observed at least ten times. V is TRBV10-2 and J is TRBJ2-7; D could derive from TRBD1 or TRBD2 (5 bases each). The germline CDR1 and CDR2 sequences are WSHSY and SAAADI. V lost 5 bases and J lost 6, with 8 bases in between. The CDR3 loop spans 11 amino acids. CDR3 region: CASSFGGEQYF. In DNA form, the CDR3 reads TGCGCCAGCAGTTTTGGGGGCGAGCAGTACTTC.

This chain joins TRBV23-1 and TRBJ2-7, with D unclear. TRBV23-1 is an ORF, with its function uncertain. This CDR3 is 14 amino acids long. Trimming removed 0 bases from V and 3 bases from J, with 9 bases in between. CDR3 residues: CASSQSPTGYEQYF. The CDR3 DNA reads TGCGCCAGCAGTCAATCCCCGACGGGCTACGAGCAGTACTTC.

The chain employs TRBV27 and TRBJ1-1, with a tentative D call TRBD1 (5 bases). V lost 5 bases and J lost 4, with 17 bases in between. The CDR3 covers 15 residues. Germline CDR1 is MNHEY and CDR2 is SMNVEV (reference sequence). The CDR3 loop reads CASSTSDKRGTEAFF. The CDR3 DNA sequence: TGTGCCAGCAGTACCTCTGACAAAAGGGGCACTGAAGCTTTCTTT.

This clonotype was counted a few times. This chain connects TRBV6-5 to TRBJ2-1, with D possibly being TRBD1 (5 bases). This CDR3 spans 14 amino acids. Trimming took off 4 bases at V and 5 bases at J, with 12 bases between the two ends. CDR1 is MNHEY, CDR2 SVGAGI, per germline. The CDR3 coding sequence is TGTGCCAGCAGTTTTCCCCGACAGAACAATGAGCAGTTCTTC. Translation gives CASSFPRQNNEQFF.

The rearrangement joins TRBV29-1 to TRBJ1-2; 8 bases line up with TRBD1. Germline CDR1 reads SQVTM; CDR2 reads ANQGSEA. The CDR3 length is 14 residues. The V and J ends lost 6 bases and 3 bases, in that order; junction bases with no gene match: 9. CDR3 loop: CSVFTMTGDYGYTF. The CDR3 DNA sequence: TGCAGCGTCTTCACTATGACAGGGGACTATGGCTACACCTTC.

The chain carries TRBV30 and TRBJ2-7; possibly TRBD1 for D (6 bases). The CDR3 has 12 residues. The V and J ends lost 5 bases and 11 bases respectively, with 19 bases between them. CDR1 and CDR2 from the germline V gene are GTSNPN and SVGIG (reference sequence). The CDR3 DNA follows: TGTGCCTGGGGATTACAGGGTGGGTCGGAGTACTTC. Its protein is CAWGLQGGSEYF.

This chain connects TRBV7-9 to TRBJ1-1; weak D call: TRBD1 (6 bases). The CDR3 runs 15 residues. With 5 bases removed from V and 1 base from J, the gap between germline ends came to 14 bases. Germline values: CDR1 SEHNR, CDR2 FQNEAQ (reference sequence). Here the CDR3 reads CASSPPKGENTEAFF. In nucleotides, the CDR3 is TGTGCCAGCAGCCCCCCGAAGGGGGAGAACACTGAAGCTTTCTTT.

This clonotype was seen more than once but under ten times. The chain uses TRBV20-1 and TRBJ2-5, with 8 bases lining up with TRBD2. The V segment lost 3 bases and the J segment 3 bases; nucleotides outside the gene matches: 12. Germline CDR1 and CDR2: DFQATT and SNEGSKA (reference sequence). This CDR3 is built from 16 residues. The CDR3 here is CSASDEAAGDKETQYF. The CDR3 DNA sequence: TGCAGTGCTAGCGATGAGGCAGCGGGGGATAAAGAGACCCAGTACTTC.

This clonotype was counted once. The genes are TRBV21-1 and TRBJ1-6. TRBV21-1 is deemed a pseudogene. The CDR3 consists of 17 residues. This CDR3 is CASSTLLEGSYNSPLHF. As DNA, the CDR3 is TGTGCCAGCAGCACATTACTCGAGGGCTCCTATAATTCACCCCTCCACTTT.

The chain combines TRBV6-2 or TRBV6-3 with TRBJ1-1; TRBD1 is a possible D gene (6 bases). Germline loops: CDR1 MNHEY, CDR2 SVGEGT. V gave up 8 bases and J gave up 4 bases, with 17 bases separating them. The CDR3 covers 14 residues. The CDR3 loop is CASGPGGRGTEAFF. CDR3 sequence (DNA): TGTGCCAGCGGCCCGGGGGGGCGAGGCACTGAAGCTTTCTTT.

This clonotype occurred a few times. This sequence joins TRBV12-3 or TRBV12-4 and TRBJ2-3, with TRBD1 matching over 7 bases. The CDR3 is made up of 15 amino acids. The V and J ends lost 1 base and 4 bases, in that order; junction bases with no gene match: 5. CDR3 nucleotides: TGTGCCAGCAGTTTAGGGGACAGAGACGCAGATACGCAGTATTTT. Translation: CASSLGDRDADTQYF.

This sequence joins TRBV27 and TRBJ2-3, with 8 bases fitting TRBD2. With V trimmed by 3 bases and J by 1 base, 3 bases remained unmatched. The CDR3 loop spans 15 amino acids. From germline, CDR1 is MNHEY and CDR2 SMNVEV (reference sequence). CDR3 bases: TGTGCCAGCAGTTTCGAACTAGCGGGCACAGATACGCAGTATTTT. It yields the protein CASSFELAGTDTQYF.

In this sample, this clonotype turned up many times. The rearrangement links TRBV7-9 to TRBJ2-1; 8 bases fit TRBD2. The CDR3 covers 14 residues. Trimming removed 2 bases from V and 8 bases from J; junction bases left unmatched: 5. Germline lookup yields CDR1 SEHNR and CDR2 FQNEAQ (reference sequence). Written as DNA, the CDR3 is TGTGCCAGCAGCTTAACTGGGACTAGAGATGAGCAGTTCTTC. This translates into CASSLTGTRDEQFF.

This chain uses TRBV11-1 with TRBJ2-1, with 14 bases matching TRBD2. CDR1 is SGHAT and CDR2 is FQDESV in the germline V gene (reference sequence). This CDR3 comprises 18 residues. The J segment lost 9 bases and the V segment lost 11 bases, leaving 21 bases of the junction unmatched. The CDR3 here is CACRPLLRGLAGVAEQFF. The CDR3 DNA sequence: TGTGCCTGTAGGCCCCTCCTACGGGGACTAGCGGGAGTCGCTGAGCAGTTCTTC.

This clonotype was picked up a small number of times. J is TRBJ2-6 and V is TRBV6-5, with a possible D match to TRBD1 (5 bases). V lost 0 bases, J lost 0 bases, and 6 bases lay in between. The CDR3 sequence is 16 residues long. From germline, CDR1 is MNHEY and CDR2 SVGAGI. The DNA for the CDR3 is TGTGCCAGCAGTTACTCGGGGCTCTCTGGGGCCAACGTCCTGACTTTC. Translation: CASSYSGLSGANVLTF.

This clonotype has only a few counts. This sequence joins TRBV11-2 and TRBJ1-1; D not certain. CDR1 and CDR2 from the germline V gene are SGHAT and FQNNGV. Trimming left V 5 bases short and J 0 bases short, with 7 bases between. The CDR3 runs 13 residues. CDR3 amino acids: CASSDTLNTEAFF. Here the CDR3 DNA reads TGTGCCAGCAGCGATACATTGAACACTGAAGCTTTCTTT.

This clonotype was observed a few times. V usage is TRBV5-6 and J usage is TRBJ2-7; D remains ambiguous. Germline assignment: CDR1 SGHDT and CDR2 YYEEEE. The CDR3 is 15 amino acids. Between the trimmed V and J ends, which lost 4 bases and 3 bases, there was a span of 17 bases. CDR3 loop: CASSPVVAPDYEQYF. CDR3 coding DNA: TGTGCCAGCAGCCCGGTTGTGGCTCCCGACTACGAGCAGTACTTC.

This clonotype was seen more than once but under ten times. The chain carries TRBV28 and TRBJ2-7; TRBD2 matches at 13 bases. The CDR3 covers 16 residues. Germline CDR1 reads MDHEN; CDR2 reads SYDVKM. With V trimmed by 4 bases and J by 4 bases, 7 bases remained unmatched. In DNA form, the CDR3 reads TGTGCCAGCAGTTCTCCGCGGACTAGCGGGGGTTACGAGCAGTACTTC. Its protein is CASSSPRTSGGYEQYF. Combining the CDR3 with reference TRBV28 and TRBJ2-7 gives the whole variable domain DVKVTQSSRYLVKRTGEKVFLECVQDMDHENMFWYRQDPGLGLRLIYFSYDVKMKEKGDIPEGYSVSREKKERFSLILESASTNQTSMYLCASSSPRTSGGYEQYFGPGTRLTVT.